What follows are 32 T cell receptor beta chains derived from one specimen sequenced in a study of post-analysis software for immune sequencing data. Each TCR beta cDNA library carried unique molecular identifiers. Via MiXCR, TCRdb re-called the PCR reads, giving one row per CDR3 protein. Of about 680,000 distinct CDR3 sequences listed, approximately 60% are singletons. No antigen is known for these receptors. Broader study findings: The five TRBV segments detected at higher frequency in patients than in controls included TRBV5-6, TRBV5-1 and TRBV20-1.

Sequencing used blood. All receptors come from a girl between 2 and 10 years old with multiple sclerosis.

This chain uses TRBV4-3 with TRBJ2-2; 12 positions agree with TRBD2. Germline trimming cut 4 bases from V and 5 bases from J; bases unmatched to any gene: 5. CDR1 and CDR2 (germline): LGHNA, YSLEER. The CDR3 has 16 residues. The CDR3 loop reads CASSPRLAGATGELFF. CDR3 DNA: TGCGCCAGCAGCCCCAGACTAGCGGGGGCTACCGGGGAGCTGTTTTTT.

The V call is TRBV10-3, the J call TRBJ1-2; possibly TRBD1 for D (6 bases). Trimming shortened V by 7 bases and J by 7 bases, and 13 bases separated the two germline ends. This CDR3 comprises 12 residues. The V gene's germline CDR1 is ENHRY and CDR2 SYGVKD. CDR3 sequence: CAINRAGSGYTF. In DNA, the CDR3 is TGTGCCATCAACAGGGCTGGATCTGGCTACACCTTC.

In this sample, this clonotype turned up a few times. The chain carries TRBV10-3 and TRBJ2-1; D is unclear. Germline-derived CDR1 and CDR2 are ENHRY and SYGVKD. V gave up 6 bases and J gave up 0 bases, with 9 bases separating them. The length of the CDR3 is 14 residues. CDR3 loop: CAIRGSSSYNEQFF. As DNA, the CDR3 is TGTGCCATCAGGGGATCTAGCTCCTACAATGAGCAGTTCTTC.

Here the CDR3 DNA reads TGTGCCAGCAGCTTGAGGATGGTAGCGGGAGAGACCCAGTACTTC. Its translation is CASSLRMVAGETQYF. The rearrangement joins TRBV5-6 to TRBJ2-7, with TRBD2 identical over 7 bases. The assigned J gene may be wrong: the sequence end matches TRBJ2-5 better. CDR1 is SGHDT, CDR2 YYEEEE, per germline. The length of the CDR3 is 15 residues.

The chain links TRBV12-3 or TRBV12-4 to TRBJ2-1; 9 nucleotides match TRBD1. This CDR3 is built from 14 residues. V shed 6 bases and J 6 bases; nucleotides not matched to a gene: 6. CDR3 DNA sequence: TGTGCCAGCAGGGCCGGGGGACAGGGCAATGAGCAGTTCTTC. Amino acids: CASRAGGQGNEQFF.

The chain combines TRBV5-6 with TRBJ1-2; D not resolved. From germline, CDR1 is SGHDT and CDR2 YYEEEE. V was shortened by 1 base and J by 4 bases, with 14 bases between the two germline ends. The CDR3 contains 15 residues. Here the CDR3 DNA reads TGTGCCAGCAGCTTGAGTAAACAAACCATCTATGGCTACACCTTC. This translates into CASSLSKQTIYGYTF. Filled out from reference TRBV5-6 and TRBJ1-2, the complete variable domain reads DAGVTQSPTHLIKTRGQQVTLRCSPKSGHDTVSWYQQALGQGPQFIFQYYEEEERQRGNFPDRFSGHQFPNYSSELNVNALLLGDSALYLCASSLSKQTIYGYTFGSGTRLTVV.

The gene calls are TRBV10-3 and TRBJ2-1; a possible D gene is TRBD2 (7 bases). Germline CDR1 ENHRY, CDR2 SYGVKD. The CDR3 has 18 amino acids. V was trimmed by 6 bases and J by 6 bases, leaving 27 bases between them. The CDR3 DNA follows: TGTGCCATCAGCGACGGATGGGGGGCGGGAGCCCGGACCAATGAGCAGTTCTTC. This codes for CAISDGWGAGARTNEQFF.

This chain links TRBV10-3 with TRBJ1-2; a weak D match, TRBD1 (5 bases). The V and J ends lost 4 bases and 1 base respectively, with 13 bases between them. Germline V lookup: CDR1 ENHRY, CDR2 SYGVKD. There are 15 residues in the CDR3. CDR3 nucleotides: TGTGCCATCAGTGCAAGGTCAGGGATTAACTATGGCTACACCTTC. Translation: CAISARSGINYGYTF.

This clonotype was recorded a few times. The chain uses TRBV7-3 and TRBJ2-7; D is possibly TRBD1 or TRBD2 (6 bases each). The CDR3 is made up of 13 amino acids. Between the trimmed V and J ends, which lost 1 base and 4 bases, there was a span of 8 bases. Germline loops: CDR1 SGHTA, CDR2 FQGTGA. CDR3 in amino acids: CASSLIGGYEQYF. DNA of the CDR3: TGTGCCAGCAGCTTAATAGGGGGGTACGAGCAGTACTTC.

The chain links TRBV5-1 to TRBJ2-3, with 7 positions matching TRBD1. This CDR3 contains 15 residues. The junction had 9 bases not matched to a gene; V was cut back by 4 bases and J by 4 bases. The germline gives CDR1 SGHRS, CDR2 YFSETQ. The CDR3 DNA sequence: TGCGCCAGCAGCCCCCGGGGACAGCGCGCAGATACGCAGTATTTT. This gives the protein CASSPRGQRADTQYF.

This clonotype has only a few counts. This chain links TRBV2 with TRBJ2-5; D is perhaps TRBD1 or TRBD2 (5 bases each). TRBJ2-4 matches the DNA end more closely, so the J call is doubtful. In germline, CDR1 is SNHLY, CDR2 FYNNEI. This CDR3 contains 17 residues. This chain's CDR3 is CASSEIQTLAREYIQYF. The CDR3, as DNA: TGTGCCAGCAGTGAAATTCAGACGTTGGCCAGGGAGTACATTCAGTACTTC.

Only a few counts were recorded for this clonotype. The rearrangement uses TRBV6-1 and TRBJ2-7; D might be TRBD1 (5 bases). The CDR3 is 15 residues long. Germline CDR1 MNHNS, CDR2 SASEGT. V was shortened by 4 bases and J by 0 bases, with 13 bases between the two germline ends. The CDR3 is CASSVQTASSYEQYF. Written as DNA, the CDR3 is TGTGCCAGCAGTGTACAGACAGCGAGCTCCTACGAGCAGTACTTC.

CDR3 residues: CASSLYFGRSSYNEQFF. CDR3 nucleotide sequence: TGTGCCAGCAGCTTATATTTCGGGCGGTCCTCCTACAATGAGCAGTTCTTC. The chain is built from TRBV7-8 and TRBJ2-1; no clear D gene. CDR3 size: 17 residues. Germline assignment: CDR1 SGHVS and CDR2 FQNEAQ. Trimming cost V 2 bases and J 0 bases, with 14 bases left between them.

Only a few counts were recorded for this clonotype. The genes are TRBV20-1 and TRBJ2-1; D unclear. The CDR3 sequence is 10 residues long. The germline CDR1 and CDR2 sequences are DFQATT and SNEGSKA (reference sequence). Trimming pared 5 bases from V and 4 bases from J, leaving 3 bases between. The DNA of the CDR3 is TGCAGTGCTGGTTACAATGAGCAGTTCTTC. This codes for CSAGYNEQFF.

The rearrangement links TRBV6-6 to TRBJ1-2; tentative D call: TRBD1 (5 bases). The V gene's germline CDR1 is MNHNY and CDR2 SVGAGI (reference sequence). The V end was cut by 0 bases, the J end by 8 bases, with 10 bases between. This CDR3 region has 13 residues. Written as DNA, the CDR3 is TGTGCCAGCAGTTACTCGCAGGGCGACGGCTACACCTTC. Encoded protein: CASSYSQGDGYTF.

Worth noting for this clonotype: Sequence at one end of the junction differs from germline and may be a read error. The CDR3 region is CSARESGVNYGYTF. In nucleotides, the CDR3 is TGTAGTGCTAGAGAGTCCGGCGTAAACTATGGCTACACCTTC. The rearrangement uses TRBV20-1 and TRBJ1-2, with no clear D. Germline CDR1 and CDR2: DFQATT and SNEGSKA (reference sequence). The CDR3 contains 14 residues.

This clonotype came up once. The genes are TRBV2 and TRBJ2-1, with TRBD1 as a possible D gene (6 bases). The germline V gene encodes CDR1 SNHLY and CDR2 FYNNEI. Trimming took off 6 bases at V and 6 bases at J, with 12 bases between the two ends. The CDR3 runs to 13 residues. The CDR3 protein is CASRLDSGNEQFF. CDR3 sequence (DNA): TGTGCCAGCAGGCTGGACAGTGGCAATGAGCAGTTCTTC.

J is TRBJ2-1 and V is TRBV4-1, with D maybe TRBD1 (5 bases). CDR1 and CDR2 from the germline V gene are MGHRA and YSYEKL. The CDR3 length is 16 residues. V lost 4 bases and J lost 4, with 17 bases in between. The CDR3 loop is CASSPPGKGSYNEQFF. The CDR3 DNA follows: TGCGCCAGCAGCCCTCCAGGGAAGGGATCTTACAATGAGCAGTTCTTC.

J is TRBJ2-1 and V is TRBV10-3, with 10 bases aligning to TRBD2. The CDR3 loop spans 15 amino acids. V dropped 10 bases and J dropped 2; count of bases not matched to a gene: 8. Germline V lookup: CDR1 ENHRY, CDR2 SYGVKD. The CDR3 nucleotides are TGTGCCACGGAGGCAGCGGGGGGGCCCTACAATGAGCAGTTCTTC. It yields the protein CATEAAGGPYNEQFF.

The V call is TRBV29-1, the J call TRBJ2-1; perhaps TRBD1 as D (6 bases). The germline CDR1 and CDR2 sequences are SQVTM and ANQGSEA. Trimming stripped 4 bases from V and 0 bases from J, with 7 bases between. This CDR3 has 13 amino acids. CDR3 in DNA: TGCAGCGTTGTAGGGGGCTCCTACAATGAGCAGTTCTTC. The encoded protein is CSVVGGSYNEQFF.

This clonotype was observed a single time. This chain connects TRBV20-1 to TRBJ2-7; 9 positions match TRBD1. The junction had 7 bases not matched to a gene; V was cut back by 6 bases and J by 4 bases. CDR3 length equals 13 residues. Germline V lookup: CDR1 DFQATT, CDR2 SNEGSKA (reference sequence). The CDR3 reads CSANRDRVYEQYF. The CDR3 nucleotides read TGCAGTGCAAACCGGGACAGGGTTTACGAGCAGTACTTC.

The chain recombines TRBV29-1 with TRBJ1-5; D ambiguous. This CDR3 comprises 13 residues. CDR1 and CDR2 from the germline V gene are SQVTM and ANQGSEA. V shed 5 bases and J shed 3 bases, with 11 bases lying between them. CDR3 protein: CSVWTENNQPQHF. The DNA for the CDR3 is TGCAGCGTTTGGACGGAAAACAATCAGCCCCAGCATTTT.

The chain has TRBV27 and TRBJ2-7, with no clear D. Germline CDR1 MNHEY, CDR2 SMNVEV (reference sequence). The CDR3 runs to 15 residues. Trimming took off 2 bases at V and 6 bases at J, with 17 bases between the two ends. CDR3 DNA sequence: TGTGCCAGCAGTTTACATTTGTCGGCCAAGGGCGAGCAGTACTTC. Protein: CASSLHLSAKGEQYF.

A few counts support this clonotype. This chain joins TRBV7-2 and TRBJ1-2; 9 bases line up with TRBD1. The CDR3 is 15 amino acids. J lost 0 bases, V lost 3 bases, and 2 bases had no gene match. Germline loops: CDR1 SGHTA, CDR2 FQGNSA. The CDR3 sequence is CASSLRDRANYGYTF. CDR3 nucleotides: TGTGCCAGCAGCTTGCGGGACAGGGCTAACTATGGCTACACCTTC.

The V gene is TRBV20-1, the J gene TRBJ2-7; D is possibly TRBD1 (5 bases). Trimming removed 1 base at V and 5 bases at J, with 18 bases between. CDR3 length: 15 amino acids. Germline CDR1 is DFQATT and CDR2 is SNEGSKA (reference sequence). The CDR3 DNA follows: TGCAGTGCTAGAGGGACGCAGGGCACGTGGCACGAGCAGTACTTC. Amino acids: CSARGTQGTWHEQYF.

This chain links TRBV6-1 with TRBJ2-1, with D possibly TRBD2 on 5 matching bases. Germline assignment: CDR1 MNHNS and CDR2 SASEGT. The CDR3 contains 15 residues. V was trimmed by 4 bases and J by 0 bases, leaving 10 bases between them. The CDR3 DNA follows: TGTGCCAGCAGTGTGCAGGACTTCTCCTACAATGAGCAGTTCTTC. The encoded protein is CASSVQDFSYNEQFF.

The chain carries TRBV27 and TRBJ2-7; tentatively, D is TRBD1 (5 bases). V was pared by 4 bases and J by 3 bases, with 16 bases between. The CDR3 has 15 amino acids. Germline V gene data show CDR1 as MNHEY and CDR2 as SMNVEV (reference sequence). Here the CDR3 DNA reads TGTGCCAGCAGTTCATGGGCAGGGCCTAACTACGAGCAGTACTTC. It encodes CASSSWAGPNYEQYF.

The CDR3 sequence: CSVGRPSTDTQYF. As DNA, the CDR3 is TGCAGCGTGGGACGACCTAGCACAGATACGCAGTATTTT. The chain joins TRBV29-1 to TRBJ2-3, with D perhaps TRBD1 or TRBD2 (5 bases each). The CDR3 extends over 13 amino acids. Germline CDR1 reads SQVTM; CDR2 reads ANQGSEA. V lost 6 bases and J 0 bases, leaving 10 bases between the germline ends.

As for this clonotype: One end of the junction is discordant with germline, which a read error may explain. The V gene is TRBV7-2, the J gene TRBJ2-6; D uncertain. Per germline, CDR1 SGHTA and CDR2 FQGNSA. The CDR3 totals 14 residues. The CDR3 nucleotides read TGTGCCAGCGGTAGATTCTCTGGGACCAACGTCCTGACTTTC. Encoded protein: CASGRFSGTNVLTF. Supplemented by reference TRBV7-2 and TRBJ2-6, the full variable domain reads GAGVSQSPSNKVTEKGKDVELRCDPISGHTALYWYRQSLGQGLEFLIYFQGNSAPDKSGLPSDRFSAERTGGSVSTLTIQRTQQEDSAVYLCASGRFSGTNVLTFGAGSRLTVL.

V and J are TRBV7-3 and TRBJ2-1, with TRBD2 matching over 12 bases. The germline gives CDR1 SGHTA, CDR2 FQGTGA. J gave up 4 bases and V 5 bases, and 15 bases lay outside the gene matches. The CDR3 is made up of 19 amino acids. In DNA, the CDR3 is TGTGCCAGCAGCCCGTCTAGCGGGAGGGCAGGCGGGGGGTACAATGAGCAGTTCTTC. The encoded protein is CASSPSSGRAGGGYNEQFF.

The V gene is TRBV5-1, the J gene TRBJ2-7, with TRBD1 matching over 7 bases. This CDR3 region has 14 residues. Germline values: CDR1 SGHRS, CDR2 YFSETQ. With V trimmed by 3 bases and J by 2 bases, 5 bases remained unmatched. CDR3 DNA: TGCGCCAGCAGCTCGACAGGGAGTGCCTACGAGCAGTACTTC. Translation gives CASSSTGSAYEQYF.

The rearrangement links TRBV29-1 to TRBJ2-5, with TRBD2 matching 7 bases. The CDR3 covers 17 residues. Germline V gives CDR1 SQVTM, CDR2 ANQGSEA. With 7 bases clipped from V and 0 bases from J, the junction kept 17 bases outside the gene matches. DNA for the CDR3: TGCAGCGCCCGGGGGGTCCGGGGCCGATTGTACCAAGAGACCCAGTACTTC. Its translation: CSARGVRGRLYQETQYF.